This T cell receptor beta chain came from a study of CD8 T cells in ankylosing spondylitis. MiXCR was run by TCRdb on the 5' RACE reads, yielding one entry per CDR3 protein. The sample records over 450,000 distinct CDR3 sequences, roughly an eighth being singletons. Study-wide results and caveats: Typical of ankylosing spondylitis blood, it appeared, was a TCR beta motif of several highly homologous variants.

This CDR3 is 15 amino acids long. V lost 1 base to trimming and J lost 4 bases; unmatched junction nucleotides: 4. CDR1 is SGHTA and CDR2 is FQGNSA in the germline V gene. This clonotype appeared many times. Its antigen is unknown. What was sequenced was blood, either unsorted or a sorted T cell fraction (not recorded which). The chain couples TRBV7-2 to TRBJ1-2; TRBD1 matches 9 bases. This TCR came from a male donor with ankylosing spondylitis. As DNA, the CDR3 is TGTGCCAGCAGCTTAGAGACAGGGGGGGGCTATGGCTACACCTTC. Its translation: CASSLETGGGYGYTF. Full variable domain (remainder filled in from reference TRBV7-2 and TRBJ1-2): GAGVSQSPSNKVTEKGKDVELRCDPISGHTALYWYRQSLGQGLEFLIYFQGNSAPDKSGLPSDRFSAERTGGSVSTLTIQRTQQEDSAVYLCASSLETGGGYGYTFGSGTRLTVV.